One and the same sample provided the 28 T cell receptor beta chains below, sequenced in a study of CD8+CD57+ T cells in acquired aplastic anemia. TCR beta VDJ and CDR3 were profiled, and genomic DNA was the template. One entry per CDR3 protein, called by TCRdb with MiXCR from the reads. Altogether around 160,000 distinct CDR3 sequences are present, around half being singletons, with the ten largest covering about 2.6%. Patients selected for sequencing had displayed CD8+CD57+ cell expansion by flow cytometry. Sequencing used sorted CD4+, CD8+, or CD8+CD57+ T cells (not recorded which) from PBMCs. These receptors originate from a human donor with aplastic anemia.

There are many counts of this clonotype. The rearrangement joins TRBV12-3 or TRBV12-4 to TRBJ1-1, with TRBD1 matching 7 bases. This CDR3 contains 13 residues. The V gene end was trimmed by 3 bases and the J gene end by 14 bases; junction bases not matched to a gene: 12. The CDR3 coding sequence is TGTGCCAGCAGTTTGGGGCAGGGGGGGAAAGGATTCTTT. This translates into CASSLGQGGKGFF.

This chain uses TRBV2 with TRBJ1-2; D gene ambiguous. The V gene's germline CDR1 is SNHLY and CDR2 FYNNEI. This CDR3 comprises 12 residues. V was trimmed by 0 bases and J by 4 bases, leaving 3 bases between them. The CDR3 nucleotides are TGTGCCAGCAGTGAAGCGCTCTATGGCTACACCTTC. It translates to CASSEALYGYTF.

This clonotype has at least ten counts. The rearrangement links TRBV9 to TRBJ1-1; D call uncertain. V shed 0 bases and J shed 0 bases, with 3 bases lying between them. Germline-derived CDR1 and CDR2 are SGDLS and YYNGEE. CDR3 length: 13 residues. The CDR3: CASSVGMNTEAFF. CDR3 DNA sequence: TGTGCCAGCAGCGTAGGAATGAACACTGAAGCTTTCTTT. Full variable domain (rest looked up from reference TRBV9 and TRBJ1-1): DSGVTQTPKHLITATGQRVTLRCSPRSGDLSVYWYQQSLDQGLQFLIQYYNGEERAKGNILERFSAQQFPDLHSELNLSSLELGDSALYFCASSVGMNTEAFFGQGTRLTVV.

This clonotype was counted at least ten times. This sequence joins TRBV3-1 and TRBJ1-1, with D hard to call. The CDR3 has 16 amino acids. Germline CDR1 is LGHDT and CDR2 is YNNKEL (reference sequence). V lost 0 bases, J lost 0 bases, and 11 bases lay in between. The CDR3 reads CASSQDLGRLNTEAFF. The CDR3 DNA reads as TGTGCCAGCAGCCAAGATCTCGGCAGGCTGAACACTGAAGCTTTCTTT.

The chain joins TRBV27 to TRBJ1-1; D call uncertain. The germline V and J ends were trimmed by 8 bases and 1 base, with 17 bases remaining between them. Per germline, CDR1 MNHEY and CDR2 SMNVEV (reference sequence). The CDR3 is 15 residues long. The DNA for the CDR3 is TGTGCCAGCCAACGCCGCGACACCTCGAACACTGAAGCTTTCTTT. Its protein product is CASQRRDTSNTEAFF.

The chain employs TRBV11-2 and TRBJ1-5; D is unclear. V was pared by 9 bases and J by 6 bases, with 30 bases between. This CDR3 spans 18 amino acids. The germline gives CDR1 SGHAT, CDR2 FQNNGV. The CDR3 protein is CASSIAEGSSRVFQPQHF. CDR3 bases: TGTGCCAGTAGTATCGCGGAGGGTTCAAGCCGGGTTTTTCAGCCCCAGCATTTT.

This clonotype was seen at least ten times. This CDR3 reads CAISDRWSSSYEQYF. For the CDR3, the DNA is TGTGCCATCAGTGATAGGTGGAGTAGCTCCTACGAGCAGTACTTC. The rearrangement links TRBV10-3 to TRBJ2-7; D remains unclear. CDR3 size: 15 residues. The V and J ends lost 3 bases and 0 bases respectively, with 12 bases between them. Germline V gene sequence: CDR1 ENHRY, CDR2 SYGVKD.

This clonotype was picked up a small number of times. V and J are TRBV5-1 and TRBJ2-1; the match to TRBD1 covers 7 bases. Germline V gives CDR1 SGHRS, CDR2 YFSETQ. The length of the CDR3 is 17 residues. V was pared by 2 bases and J by 8 bases, with 16 bases of the junction left unmatched. This CDR3 reads CASSFLSTGTVGDEQFF. Here the CDR3 DNA reads TGCGCCAGCAGCTTCCTCAGCACCGGGACAGTTGGGGATGAGCAGTTCTTC. The full variable domain, rest sourced from reference TRBV5-1 and TRBJ2-1, is KAGVTQTPRYLIKTRGQQVTLSCSPISGHRSVSWYQQTPGQGLQFLFEYFSETQRNKGNFPGRFSGRQFSNSRSEMNVSTLELGDSALYLCASSFLSTGTVGDEQFFGPGTRLTVL.

This clonotype came up many times. The CDR3 DNA reads TGCGCCAGCAGCTTGGGGTTGGATAGCAATCAGCCCCAGCATTTT. It specifies CASSLGLDSNQPQHF. V and J are TRBV5-1 and TRBJ1-5; no firm D call. Trimming removed 0 bases from V and 0 bases from J, with 7 bases in between. The CDR3 contains 15 residues. Germline lookup yields CDR1 SGHRS and CDR2 YFSETQ.

This clonotype has at least ten counts. The rearrangement links TRBV5-5 to TRBJ1-3; D gene ambiguous. V was clipped by 0 bases and J by 2 bases, with 6 bases between them. Germline assignment: CDR1 SGHKS and CDR2 YYEKEE (reference sequence). This CDR3 has 14 amino acids. Here the CDR3 DNA reads TGTGCCAGCAGCTTGGGGCAGGCTGGAAACACCATATATTTT. Translation gives CASSLGQAGNTIYF.

Comments on this clonotype: A much larger clone differs by one base, so this may be a read error. The CDR3 is CASSLGLVPDTRYF. In nucleotides, the CDR3 is TGTGCCAGCAGCTTGGGACTAGTCCCAGATACGCGGTATTTT. The V call is TRBV5-4, the J call TRBJ2-3, with D perhaps TRBD2 (6 bases). The length of the CDR3 is 14 residues. Germline-derived CDR1 and CDR2 are SGHNT and YYREEE (reference sequence).

The V and J genes are TRBV5-1 and TRBJ2-7; the match to TRBD1 covers 10 bases. The J segment lost 6 bases and the V segment lost 4 bases, leaving 7 bases of the junction unmatched. Germline CDR1 is SGHRS and CDR2 is YFSETQ. The CDR3 sequence is 14 residues long. CDR3: CASSATGTGAEQYF. The CDR3, as DNA: TGCGCCAGCAGCGCCACCGGGACAGGGGCCGAGCAGTACTTC.

There are a few counts of this clonotype. The chain links TRBV29-1 to TRBJ2-7; D possibly uses TRBD1 or TRBD2 (5 bases each). Germline V gene data show CDR1 as SQVTM and CDR2 as ANQGSEA. This CDR3 is built from 13 residues. The V and J ends lost 8 bases and 0 bases respectively, with 14 bases between them. As DNA, the CDR3 is TGCAGCAAGCCGGGGACGAGCTCCTACGAGCAGTACTTC. Its protein is CSKPGTSSYEQYF.

This clonotype showed up many times. V is TRBV6-5 and J is TRBJ2-7; D may be TRBD1 or TRBD2 (6 bases each). Trimming cost V 2 bases and J 3 bases, with 20 bases left between them. Germline CDR1 and CDR2: MNHEY and SVGAGI. This CDR3 has 17 amino acids. The CDR3 DNA follows: TGTGCCAGCAGTTACCACTCTAGCGACAAGGGGGTCTACGAGCAGTACTTC. Its protein product is CASSYHSSDKGVYEQYF.

This clonotype was seen ten or more times. The chain is built from TRBV2 and TRBJ1-2; D unresolved. CDR1 and CDR2 (germline): SNHLY, FYNNEI. Deletions cut 0 bases from V and 7 bases from J, with 18 bases between. This CDR3 region has 16 residues. The CDR3: CASSEARLGGSGGYTF. The CDR3 DNA sequence: TGTGCCAGCAGTGAAGCGCGATTGGGAGGGTCGGGTGGCTACACCTTC.

This clonotype was detected ten times or more. This sequence joins TRBV15 and TRBJ2-5; D perhaps matches TRBD2 (7 bases). V shed 5 bases and J shed 5 bases, with 15 bases lying between them. Per germline, CDR1 LNHNV and CDR2 YYDKDF (reference sequence). The CDR3 has 14 residues. CDR3 in amino acids: CATSLGTGGETQYF. The CDR3 DNA sequence: TGTGCCACCAGCTTAGGGACGGGGGGCGAGACCCAGTACTTC.

The chain uses TRBV24-1 and TRBJ2-5; either TRBD1 or TRBD2 may fit D (5 bases each). This CDR3 is 15 amino acids long. Germline V gives CDR1 KGHDR, CDR2 SFDVKD. Deletions cut 2 bases from V and 4 bases from J, with 13 bases between. The CDR3 spells CATSDSRGLVETQYF. The CDR3 DNA follows: TGTGCCACCAGTGATTCGAGGGGATTGGTAGAGACCCAGTACTTC.

Ten or more counts support this clonotype. V and J are TRBV6-2 or TRBV6-3 and TRBJ1-6; TRBD1 matches at 8 bases. V was clipped by 2 bases and J by 0 bases; unmatched bases: 3. From germline, CDR1 is MNHEY and CDR2 SVGEGT. The CDR3 contains 17 residues. CDR3 bases: TGTGCCAGCAGTTACGACAGGGGAGGCTCCTATAATTCACCCCTCCACTTT. Encoded protein: CASSYDRGGSYNSPLHF.

The genes are TRBV19 and TRBJ1-6; 9 nucleotides match TRBD1. J was trimmed by 7 bases and V by 4 bases; bases with no gene match: 5. There are 15 residues in the CDR3. Germline values: CDR1 LNHDA, CDR2 SQIVND (reference sequence). The CDR3 nucleotides are TGTGCCAGTAGTACTCCCGGGACAGGGAATTCACCCCTCCACTTT. Translation: CASSTPGTGNSPLHF.

This rearrangement joins TRBV10-3 to TRBJ2-1; 10 bases match TRBD2. The CDR3 runs to 16 residues. Germline loops: CDR1 ENHRY, CDR2 SYGVKD. V gave up 4 bases and J gave up 2 bases; unmatched junction bases: 5. Written as DNA, the CDR3 is TGTGCCATCAGTGGCTCTAGCGGGGGCGCCTACAATGAGCAGTTCTTC. This encodes CAISGSSGGAYNEQFF.

In this sample, this clonotype turned up many times. The genes are TRBV2 and TRBJ2-7; 7 nucleotides align to TRBD2. The CDR3 consists of 14 residues. The germline V gene encodes CDR1 SNHLY and CDR2 FYNNEI. V gave up 7 bases and J gave up 3 bases; unmatched junction bases: 9. The CDR3 region has the DNA TGTGCCAGCATCCCCTCGGGGAGGGTCTACGAGCAGTACTTC. Encoded protein: CASIPSGRVYEQYF.

There are many counts of this clonotype. The V call is TRBV6-1, the J call TRBJ2-1; no firm D call. CDR3 size: 14 residues. Deletions cut 7 bases from V and 4 bases from J, with 14 bases between. Germline V gene sequence: CDR1 MNHNS, CDR2 SASEGT. CDR3 residues: CASNQGITYNEQFF. CDR3 DNA: TGTGCCAGCAACCAAGGGATAACTTACAATGAGCAGTTCTTC.

This rearrangement joins TRBV28 to TRBJ2-7; maybe TRBD2 (5 bases). Germline CDR1 is MDHEN and CDR2 is SYDVKM. Trimming took 8 bases from V and 9 from J, leaving 23 bases between them. The CDR3 runs 14 residues. The CDR3 coding sequence is TGTGCCAGCTGTTCCATCAACTGGGAGCTGCGGCAGTACTTC. Amino acid sequence: CASCSINWELRQYF.

The chain links TRBV7-8 to TRBJ2-7; D is unclear. The CDR3 consists of 12 residues. Germline CDR1 is SGHVS and CDR2 is FQNEAQ. Trimming pared 2 bases from V and 0 bases from J, leaving 2 bases between. This CDR3 is CASSLISYEQYF. CDR3 sequence (DNA): TGTGCCAGCAGCTTAATCTCCTACGAGCAGTACTTC. The complete variable domain, with remaining parts taken from reference TRBV7-8 and TRBJ2-7, reads GAGVSQSPRYKVAKRGQDVALRCDPISGHVSLFWYQQALGQGPEFLTYFQNEAQLDKSGLPSDRFFAERPEGSVSTLKIQRTQQEDSAVYLCASSLISYEQYFGPGTRLTVT.

The V gene is TRBV7-9, the J gene TRBJ2-5; D unresolved. CDR3 length equals 13 residues. The V and J ends lost 1 base and 13 bases respectively, with 16 bases between them. Germline CDR1 SEHNR, CDR2 FQNEAQ (reference sequence). CDR3 nucleotides: TGTGCCAGCAGCTTAGTGGCGGCTACCGCGCCGTACTTC. This translates into CASSLVAATAPYF.

This clonotype was recorded only once. This chain links TRBV7-2 with TRBJ2-1; 9 bases line up with TRBD2. The V segment lost 8 bases and the J segment 8 bases; nucleotides outside the gene matches: 7. This CDR3 has 13 amino acids. In germline, CDR1 is SGHTA, CDR2 FQGNSA. The CDR3 sequence is CASRRGGMYEQFF. CDR3 nucleotide sequence: TGTGCCAGCCGGCGGGGGGGCATGTATGAGCAGTTCTTC.

This clonotype was recorded at least ten times. The V gene is TRBV7-2, the J gene TRBJ2-5; 10 nucleotides align to TRBD2. V lost 4 bases to trimming and J lost 5 bases; unmatched junction nucleotides: 13. CDR3 length equals 17 residues. Germline loops: CDR1 SGHTA, CDR2 FQGNSA. This chain's CDR3 is CASSSRGPAGGLETQYF. DNA of the CDR3: TGTGCCAGCAGCTCCCGGGGCCCAGCGGGAGGGTTGGAGACCCAGTACTTC.

At least ten counts were recorded for this clonotype. The chain is built from TRBV19 and TRBJ1-1, with D perhaps TRBD1 (6 bases). This CDR3 has 11 residues. The V gene lost 3 bases and the J gene lost 10 bases, with 9 bases spanning the gap. Germline assignment: CDR1 LNHDA and CDR2 SQIVND (reference sequence). CDR3 DNA sequence: TGTGCCAGTAGTATCACAGGGAGAGCTTTCTTT. Translating gives CASSITGRAFF.